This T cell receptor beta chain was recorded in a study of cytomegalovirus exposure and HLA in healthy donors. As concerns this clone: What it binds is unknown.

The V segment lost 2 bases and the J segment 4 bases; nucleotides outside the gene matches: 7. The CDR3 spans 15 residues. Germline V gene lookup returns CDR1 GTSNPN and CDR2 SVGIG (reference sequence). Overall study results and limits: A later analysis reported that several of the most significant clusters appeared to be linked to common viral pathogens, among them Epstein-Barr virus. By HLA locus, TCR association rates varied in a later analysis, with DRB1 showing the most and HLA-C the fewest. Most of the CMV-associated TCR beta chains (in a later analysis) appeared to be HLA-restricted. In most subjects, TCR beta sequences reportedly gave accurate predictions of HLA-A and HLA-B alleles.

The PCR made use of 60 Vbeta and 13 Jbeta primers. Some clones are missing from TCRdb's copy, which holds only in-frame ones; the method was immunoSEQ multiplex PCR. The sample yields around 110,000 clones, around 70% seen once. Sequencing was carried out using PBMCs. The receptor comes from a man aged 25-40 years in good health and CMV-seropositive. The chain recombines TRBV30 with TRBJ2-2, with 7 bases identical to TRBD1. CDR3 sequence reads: CAWSSGTAITGELFF. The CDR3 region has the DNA TGTGCCTGGAGTTCCGGGACAGCCATCACCGGGGAGCTGTTTTTT.